These 20 T cell receptor beta chains were sequenced from one sample in a study of blood T cells in healthy people across ages. The use of a sample-barcoded 5' primer and a J-beta primer mix characterized a second PCR of roughly 7 to 12 cycles. TCRdb recomputed calls from the 5' RACE reads with MiXCR, one row per CDR3 protein. The table lists about 780,000 distinct CDR3 sequences, 46% of them singletons, with less than 20% in the top ten. Sequencing used blood. Receptor source: an elderly man in good health.

The rearrangement uses TRBV28 and TRBJ2-3, with D possibly being TRBD2 (5 bases). This CDR3 is built from 15 residues. V shed 6 bases and J shed 5 bases, with 18 bases lying between them. CDR1 and CDR2 from the germline V gene are MDHEN and SYDVKM. The CDR3 loop is CASSFPLLGLDTQYF. The CDR3 region has the DNA TGTGCCAGCAGCTTCCCCCTACTAGGCTTAGATACGCAGTATTTT.

V and J are TRBV12-3 or TRBV12-4 and TRBJ2-7; D perhaps matches TRBD1 (5 bases). The V end lost 6 bases, the J end lost 6 bases, and 12 bases lay between the germline ends. This CDR3 region has 12 residues. The CDR3 DNA sequence: TGTGCCAGCAGCACCGCAGGGTTCGAGCAGTACTTC. Translated, it gives CASSTAGFEQYF.

This clonotype was found a few times. The genes are TRBV12-3 or TRBV12-4 and TRBJ1-1; 10 nucleotides agree with TRBD1. The CDR3 is 13 residues long. With 5 bases clipped from V and 4 bases from J, the junction kept 1 base outside the gene matches. The CDR3 region has the DNA TGTGCCAGCAGTCGGGACAGGGGCACTGAAGCTTTCTTT. Translation gives CASSRDRGTEAFF.

The V call is TRBV15, the J call TRBJ2-7, with D perhaps matching TRBD1 (6 bases). Deletions cut 6 bases from V and 3 bases from J, with 12 bases between. The length of the CDR3 is 13 residues. The germline V gene encodes CDR1 LNHNV and CDR2 YYDKDF (reference sequence). The CDR3 nucleotides are TGTGCCACCAGAGGCGGACAGAACTACGAGCAGTACTTC. Its protein is CATRGGQNYEQYF.

This rearrangement joins TRBV10-3 to TRBJ2-1, with no clear D. The V gene's germline CDR1 is ENHRY and CDR2 SYGVKD. Trimming cost V 2 bases and J 7 bases, with 6 bases left between them. The CDR3 is made up of 12 amino acids. The CDR3 DNA reads as TGTGCCATCAGTGAGCCGGAAAATGAGCAGTTCTTC. Amino acids: CAISEPENEQFF.

J is TRBJ2-6 and V is TRBV10-3; tentatively, D is TRBD2 (5 bases). CDR1 is ENHRY and CDR2 is SYGVKD in the germline V gene. The CDR3 has 18 amino acids. V lost 3 bases and J 1 base, leaving 16 bases between the germline ends. DNA of the CDR3: TGTGCCATCAGTGAATCGTCGGGAAGCACTTCTGGGGCCAACGTCCTGACTTTC. Amino acids: CAISESSGSTSGANVLTF.

The chain has TRBV11-2 and TRBJ2-3; 7 bases map to TRBD2. The germline V gene has CDR1 SGHAT and CDR2 FQNNGV. This CDR3 is built from 15 residues. V shed 5 bases and J 11 bases; nucleotides not matched to a gene: 16. The CDR3 spells CASSLRGEGRDGQYF. The CDR3 DNA follows: TGTGCCAGCAGCCTACGGGGGGAGGGCCGGGATGGGCAGTATTTT.

The rearrangement joins TRBV10-3 to TRBJ2-1; D possibly corresponds to TRBD2 (6 bases). The CDR3 loop spans 12 amino acids. The V gene lost 3 bases and the J gene lost 10 bases, with 10 bases spanning the gap. In germline, CDR1 is ENHRY, CDR2 SYGVKD. CDR3 residues: CAISDGGEEQFF. The CDR3 bases are TGTGCCATCAGTGATGGCGGGGAAGAGCAGTTCTTC.

V gene TRBV12-3 or TRBV12-4 combines with J gene TRBJ1-1; tentative D call: TRBD1 (5 bases). V was shortened by 6 bases and J by 0 bases, with 11 bases between the two germline ends. This CDR3 comprises 14 residues. Here the CDR3 DNA reads TGTGCCAGCAGCACGACAGTTATGAACACTGAAGCTTTCTTT. This translates into CASSTTVMNTEAFF.

The V gene is TRBV20-1, the J gene TRBJ2-7, with D possibly called TRBD1 or TRBD2 (5 bases each). The germline gives CDR1 DFQATT, CDR2 SNEGSKA (reference sequence). The CDR3 consists of 13 residues. V lost 2 bases, J lost 4 bases, and 12 bases lay in between. CDR3 DNA sequence: TGCAGTGCTAGAATGGGACGGTCGTACGAGCAGTACTTC. Translation: CSARMGRSYEQYF.

The CDR3, as DNA: TGTGCCAGCTCACCATCTTCGGGGGGCGCCGAACAGCCCCAGCATTTT. Encoded protein: CASSPSSGGAEQPQHF. This rearrangement joins TRBV18 to TRBJ1-5, with D tentatively TRBD1 (6 bases). The CDR3 length is 16 residues. Per germline, CDR1 KGHSH and CDR2 LQKENI. The V end lost 2 bases, the J end lost 7 bases, and 18 bases lay between the germline ends.

The chain has TRBV13 and TRBJ1-2; D might be TRBD1 (5 bases). V gave up 0 bases and J gave up 11 bases, with 16 bases separating them. The CDR3 consists of 14 residues. Germline lookup yields CDR1 PRHDT and CDR2 FYEKMQ (reference sequence). CDR3 residues: CASSLGRRAGGYTF. The DNA for the CDR3 is TGTGCCAGCAGCTTAGGCCGCAGAGCTGGGGGGTACACCTTC.

This clonotype showed up just a few times. This chain links TRBV20-1 with TRBJ2-7; D gene unclear. Looked up from germline, CDR1 is DFQATT and CDR2 is SNEGSKA (reference sequence). Between the trimmed V and J ends, which lost 3 bases and 6 bases, there was a span of 9 bases. CDR3 size: 11 residues. The CDR3 sequence: CSASSGSEQYF. The DNA of the CDR3 is TGCAGTGCTAGCTCGGGTTCCGAGCAGTACTTC.

This clonotype was seen repeatedly, ten times or more. V and J are TRBV10-3 and TRBJ1-6; 8 positions match TRBD1. Germline V gene data show CDR1 as ENHRY and CDR2 as SYGVKD. The V gene end was trimmed by 10 bases and the J gene end by 5 bases; junction bases not matched to a gene: 4. This CDR3 region has 13 residues. CDR3 nucleotides: TGTGCCACGCGACAGGGGAATAATTCACCCCTCCACTTT. Its translation: CATRQGNNSPLHF.

This clonotype has more than one count but fewer than ten. V is TRBV15 and J is TRBJ2-3; weak D call: TRBD1 (6 bases). CDR3 length: 14 residues. CDR1 and CDR2 (germline): LNHNV, YYDKDF (reference sequence). V lost 1 base and J lost 2, with 7 bases in between. In DNA form, the CDR3 reads TGTGCCACCAGCAGAGGGGACATCACAGATACGCAGTATTTT. Its translation is CATSRGDITDTQYF.

This chain's CDR3 is CSANGQAKSYNEQFF. In nucleotides, the CDR3 is TGCAGTGCTAACGGACAGGCGAAATCTTACAATGAGCAGTTCTTC. The chain joins TRBV20-1 to TRBJ2-1; 7 positions match TRBD1. Germline trimming cut 4 bases from V and 4 bases from J; bases unmatched to any gene: 10. The CDR3 runs 15 residues. Per the germline V gene, CDR1 is DFQATT and CDR2 is SNEGSKA (reference sequence).

The table lists this clonotype with a few counts. This rearrangement joins TRBV4-3 to TRBJ1-2, with D possibly being TRBD1 (5 bases). Germline V lookup: CDR1 LGHNA, CDR2 YSLEER. This CDR3 contains 16 residues. Trimming cost V 3 bases and J 1 base, with 15 bases left between them. The CDR3 region has the DNA TGCGCCAGCAGCCAGGCATCCGGGACGGTTAACTATGGCTACACCTTC. As protein: CASSQASGTVNYGYTF.

V is TRBV21-1 and J is TRBJ2-4. TRBV21-1 is an annotated pseudogene. This CDR3 contains 18 residues. CDR3: CASTLKREEKLAKNIQYF. In DNA form, the CDR3 reads TGTGCCAGCACCCTAAAACGCGAAGAAAAATTAGCCAAAAACATTCAGTACTTC.

This clonotype was detected only a few times. Mismatch with germline at one junction end may stem from a read error. The chain is built from TRBV28 and TRBJ2-1, with TRBD2 as a possible D gene (6 bases). The germline V gene encodes CDR1 MDHEN and CDR2 SYDVKM. This CDR3 region has 15 residues. CDR3 coding DNA: TGTGCCAGCAGTTTGACGGTTTCCGGGATACGGGAGCTGTTCTTC. Amino acids: CASSLTVSGIRELFF. Complete variable domain (other parts from reference TRBV28 and TRBJ2-1): DVKVTQSSRYLVKRTGEKVFLECVQDMDHENMFWYRQDPGLGLRLIYFSYDVKMKEKGDIPEGYSVSREKKERFSLILESASTNQTSMYLCASSLTVSGIRELFFGPGTRLTVL.

V usage is TRBV12-3 or TRBV12-4 and J usage is TRBJ2-7; possible D gene TRBD1, 5 bases. The DNA end lines up better with TRBJ2-5; the J call may be wrong. The length of the CDR3 is 14 residues. The CDR3 DNA sequence: TGTGCCAGCAGTCCGTCCGCAGGGCGGAAGACCCAGTACTTC. It codes for CASSPSAGRKTQYF.